This T cell receptor beta chain was observed in a study of T-cell memory formation after mild COVID-19. Study-level points and caveats: Detection of some responders pre-infection suggested pre-existing cross-reactive memory T cells participated.

This clonotype was counted many times. Its specificity is not known. TCRdb used MiXCR to reprocess the 5' RACE reads, holding one entry per CDR3 protein. This sample yields about 360,000 distinct CDR3 sequences, of which approximately 15% are seen a single time; roughly 22% belongs to the top ten. CDR1 and CDR2 from the germline V gene are SGHTA and FQGNSA. The V end was cut by 3 bases, the J end by 6 bases, with 6 bases between. This CDR3 region has 12 residues. The V and J genes are TRBV7-2 and TRBJ2-1; no clear D gene. The sequence was obtained from a man younger than 30 who had mild COVID-19 (a few samples of this study predate the infection). Cell type and time point are not known. Sequencing was carried out using PBMCs or a T cell subset sorted from them (not recorded which). The CDR3 sequence: CASSFPPNEQFF. The CDR3 region has the DNA TGTGCCAGCAGCTTCCCCCCCAATGAGCAGTTCTTC.